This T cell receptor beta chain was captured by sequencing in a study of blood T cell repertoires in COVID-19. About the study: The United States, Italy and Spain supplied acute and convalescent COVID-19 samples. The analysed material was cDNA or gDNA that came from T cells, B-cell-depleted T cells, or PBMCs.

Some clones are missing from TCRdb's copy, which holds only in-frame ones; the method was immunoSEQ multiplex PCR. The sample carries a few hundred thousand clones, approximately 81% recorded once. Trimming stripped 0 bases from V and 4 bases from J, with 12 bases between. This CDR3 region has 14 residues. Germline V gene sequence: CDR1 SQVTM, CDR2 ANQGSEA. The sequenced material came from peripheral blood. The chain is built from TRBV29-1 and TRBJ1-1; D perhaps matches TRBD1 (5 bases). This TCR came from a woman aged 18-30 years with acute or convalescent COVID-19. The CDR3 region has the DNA TGCAGCGTTGAAGATCCAGGGTGGACCACTGAAGCTTTCTTT. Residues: CSVEDPGWTTEAFF.